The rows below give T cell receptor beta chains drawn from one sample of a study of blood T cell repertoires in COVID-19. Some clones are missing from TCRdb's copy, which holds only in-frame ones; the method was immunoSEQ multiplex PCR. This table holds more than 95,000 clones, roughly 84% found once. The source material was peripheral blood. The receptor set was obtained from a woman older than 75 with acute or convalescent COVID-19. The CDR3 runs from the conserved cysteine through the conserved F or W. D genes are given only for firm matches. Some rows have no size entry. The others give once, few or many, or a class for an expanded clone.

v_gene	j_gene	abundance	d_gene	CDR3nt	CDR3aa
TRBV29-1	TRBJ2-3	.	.	TGCAGCGTCCTCCCAGGATTCACAGATACGCAGTATTTT	CSVLPGFTDTQYF
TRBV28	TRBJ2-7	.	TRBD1	TGTGCCAGCCGCAATCTACCGGGGACAGGCTATTCTATTTACGAGCAGTACTTC	CASRNLPGTGYSIYEQYF
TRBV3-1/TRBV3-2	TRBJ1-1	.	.	TGTGCCAGCAGCCAATATCTTGAAGCTTTCTTT	CASSQYLEAFF
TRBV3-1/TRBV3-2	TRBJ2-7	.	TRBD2	TGTGCCAGCAGCCAAGATAGAAGGGCGGGAGCGTCCTACGAGCAGTACTTC	CASSQDRRAGASYEQYF
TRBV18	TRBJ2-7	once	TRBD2	TGTGCCAGCTCACCCCGGGGGGGAAGCTCCTACGAGCAGTACTTC	CASSPRGGSSYEQYF
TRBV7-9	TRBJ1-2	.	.	TGTGCCAGCAGCTTAGGAGGTGGCTACACCTTC	CASSLGGGYTF
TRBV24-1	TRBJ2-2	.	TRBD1	TGTGCCATCCGACTTCTAAGACAGGGGCCCGGGGAGCTGTTTTTT	CAIRLLRQGPGELFF
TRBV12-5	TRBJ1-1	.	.	TGTGCTAGTGGTTTGATGGGAAGGACAGAAGCTTTCTTT	CASGLMGRTEAFF
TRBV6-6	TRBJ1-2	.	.	TGTGCCAGCAGTTACGTGGGTCGGGTCCCCCTCTATGGCTACACCTTC	CASSYVGRVPLYGYTF
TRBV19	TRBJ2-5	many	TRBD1	TGTGCCAGTAGCAGACAGGGGGAAGAGACCCAGTACTTC	CASSRQGEETQYF
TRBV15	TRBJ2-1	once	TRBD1	TGTGCCACCAGCACAGGGGGCATGAATGAGCAGTTCTTC	CATSTGGMNEQFF
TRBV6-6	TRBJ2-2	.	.	TGTGCCAGCAGTAAAATACAGGGGAACACCGGGGAGCTGTTTTTT	CASSKIQGNTGELFF
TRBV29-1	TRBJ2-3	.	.	TGCAGCGCAAGTACAGGGTCGGGCACAGATACGCAGTATTTT	CSASTGSGTDTQYF
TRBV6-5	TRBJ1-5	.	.	TGTGCCAGCAACCCAAGTCTTACCCGGGGGCAGCCCCAGCATTTT	CASNPSLTRGQPQHF
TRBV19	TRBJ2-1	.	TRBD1	TGTGCCAGTAGTATTAAAAGTGACAGGGCCTCCTACAATGAGCAGTTCTTC	CASSIKSDRASYNEQFF
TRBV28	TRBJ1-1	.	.	TGTGCCAGCAGTTTATTCGGGGGTGAAGCTTTCTTT	CASSLFGGEAFF
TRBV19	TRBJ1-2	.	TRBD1	TGTGCCAGTTCCGGGACAGCAAACTATGGCTACACCTTC	CASSGTANYGYTF
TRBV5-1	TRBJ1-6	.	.	TGCGCCAGCAGCTTGAATGTAAATTCACCCCTCCACTTT	CASSLNVNSPLHF
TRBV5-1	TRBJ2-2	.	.	TGCGCCAGCAGCTTGGAGGCGGGGGCGGACACCGGGGAGCTGTTTTTT	CASSLEAGADTGELFF
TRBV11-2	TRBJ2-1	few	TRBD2	TGTGCCAGCAGCTTACTATTGCGGGGGGGCTACAATGAGCAGTTCTTC	CASSLLLRGGYNEQFF
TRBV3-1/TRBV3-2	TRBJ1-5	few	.	TGTGCCAGCAGCCAATTCGCCGGCGGGGGGAAGGAGCAGCCCCAGCATTTT	CASSQFAGGGKEQPQHF
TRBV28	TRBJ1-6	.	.	TGTGCCAGCAGTTTTAGTTCACCCCTCCACTTT	CASSFSSPLHF
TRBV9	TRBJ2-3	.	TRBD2	TGTGCCAGCAGCGTAGTCCCCGGGGGGGCAGATACGCAGTATTTT	CASSVVPGGADTQYF
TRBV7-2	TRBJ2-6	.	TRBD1	TGTGCCAGCAGAGGGGGACAGGGAAAGTACGGGGCCAACGTCCTGACTTTC	CASRGGQGKYGANVLTF
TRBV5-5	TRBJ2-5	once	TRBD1	TGTGCCAGCAGCGCCGCCGGGACAGTATCGGAGACCCAGTACTTC	CASSAAGTVSETQYF
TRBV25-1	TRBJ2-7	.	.	TGTGCCAGCAGTCCCCCCCAGGGATTCTCCTACGAGCAGTACTTC	CASSPPQGFSYEQYF
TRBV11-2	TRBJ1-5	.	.	TGTGCCAGCAGCTTAGGGGCAGGGAATCAGCCCCAGCATTTT	CASSLGAGNQPQHF
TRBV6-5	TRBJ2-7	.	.	TGTGCCAGCAGGGGTGCAGGGCTTAGAGACGAGCAGTACTTC	CASRGAGLRDEQYF
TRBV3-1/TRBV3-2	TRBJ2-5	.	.	TGTGCCAGCAGCCAAGAGCCAGGCGAAGAGACCCAGTACTTC	CASSQEPGEETQYF
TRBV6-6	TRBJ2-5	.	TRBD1	TGTGCCAGCAGGCCGCCGGGACAGGGGATCCAAGAGACCCAGTACTTC	CASRPPGQGIQETQYF
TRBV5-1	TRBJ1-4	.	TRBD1	TGCGCCAGCAGCCCAGGGGGTCTTGGTGAAAAACTGTTTTTT	CASSPGGLGEKLFF
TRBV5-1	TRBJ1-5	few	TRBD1	TGCGCCAGCAGCTTGGAAGGTCCCCACTGGGCAGGGGGGTCTCAGCCCCAGCATTTT	CASSLEGPHWAGGSQPQHF
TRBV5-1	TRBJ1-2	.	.	TGCGCCAGCAGCTTGTACAGGGCTGGTGGCTACACCTTC	CASSLYRAGGYTF